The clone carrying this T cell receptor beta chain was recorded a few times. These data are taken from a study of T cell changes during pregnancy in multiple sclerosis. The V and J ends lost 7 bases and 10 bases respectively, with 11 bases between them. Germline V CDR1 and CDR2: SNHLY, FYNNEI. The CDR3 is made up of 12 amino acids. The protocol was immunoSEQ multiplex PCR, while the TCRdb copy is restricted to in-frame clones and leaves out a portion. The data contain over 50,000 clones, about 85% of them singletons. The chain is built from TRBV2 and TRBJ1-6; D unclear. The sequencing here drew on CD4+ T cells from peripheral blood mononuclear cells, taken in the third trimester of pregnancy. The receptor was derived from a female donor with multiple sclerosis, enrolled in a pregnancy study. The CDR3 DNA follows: TGTGCCAGCAACGGGGAAAACTCACCCCTCCACTTT. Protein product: CASNGENSPLHF.